This T cell receptor (beta chain) was recovered during a study of human T cells and chemical hapten exposure. TCRdb redid the calling of the 5' RACE reads with MiXCR, one entry per CDR3 protein. The data contain under 150,000 distinct CDR3 sequences, approximately 20% of them seen just once; the ten biggest clones take up about 3%. This clonotype was recorded once. Its cognate antigen is unknown. The authors extracted total RNA from unfractionated whole blood. Findings and caveats of the study: Sensitizing to DPC left TCRs with a frequency above 1 in 1000 unaltered.

This clonotype was obtained from a human donor in good health.

The CDR3 region is CASSLKASYNEQFF. The CDR3 nucleotides are TGTGCCAGCAGTTTAAAGGCCTCCTACAATGAGCAGTTCTTC. The chain couples TRBV27 to TRBJ2-1; D gene unclear. V lost 2 bases to trimming and J lost 0 bases, with 5 bases between them. CDR1 is MNHEY, CDR2 SMNVEV, per germline (reference sequence). The CDR3 consists of 14 residues.